This passage covers 27 T cell receptor beta chains from one sample sequenced in a study of blood T cell repertoires in COVID-19. The data were produced by immunoSEQ multiplex PCR, yet TCRdb's version contains in-frame clones alone and is incomplete. The sample shows 96,000 or so clones, 70% to 90% of them seen only once. The material sequenced was peripheral blood. The receptors here all came from a human donor with COVID-19, enrolled during active disease. The donor label of this sample is uncertain.

The V gene is TRBV28, the J gene TRBJ2-3, with 12 bases aligning to TRBD2. Germline CDR1 is MDHEN and CDR2 is SYDVKM. The trim removed 3 bases at V and 5 bases at J, leaving 6 bases unmatched. This CDR3 is 16 amino acids long. CDR3 region: CASSFSGTSGLDTQYF. CDR3 coding DNA: TGTGCCAGCAGTTTTTCCGGGACTAGCGGGTTAGATACGCAGTATTTT.

This chain links TRBV10-3 with TRBJ1-1; 11 bases are shared with TRBD1. Trimming removed 7 bases from V and 5 bases from J; junction bases left unmatched: 9. This CDR3 is built from 15 residues. Germline V CDR1 and CDR2: ENHRY, SYGVKD. For the CDR3, the DNA is TGTGCCATCAATACCGGGACAGGGGGTTATACTGAAGCTTTCTTT. Its protein is CAINTGTGGYTEAFF.

The V gene is TRBV6-1, the J gene TRBJ1-1; 12 nucleotides line up with TRBD1. The V gene's germline CDR1 is MNHNS and CDR2 SASEGT. The CDR3 consists of 14 residues. Losses at the gene ends were 3 bases for V and 6 bases for J; bases not matched to a gene: 2. CDR3 DNA: TGTGCCAGCAGTGACCGGGACAGGGGGCCTGAAGCTTTCTTT. Its translation is CASSDRDRGPEAFF.

The chain is built from TRBV5-1 and TRBJ1-6; D is uncertain. Germline loops: CDR1 SGHRS, CDR2 YFSETQ. V was trimmed by 2 bases and J by 9 bases, leaving 12 bases between them. The CDR3 has 14 amino acids. The CDR3 bases are TGCGCCAGCAGCTTACGTGGGGAGATTTCACCCCTCCACTTT. It yields the protein CASSLRGEISPLHF.

The chain recombines TRBV29-1 with TRBJ2-2; TRBD2 matches at 8 bases. The germline gives CDR1 SQVTM, CDR2 ANQGSEA. This CDR3 has 15 residues. V lost 4 bases, J lost 4 bases, and 8 bases stayed unmatched. CDR3: CSVAWRGAGTGELFF. The CDR3 DNA follows: TGCAGCGTTGCGTGGCGGGGGGCGGGCACCGGGGAGCTGTTTTTT.

The table lists this clone with a few counts. This chain connects TRBV28 to TRBJ2-7; D is perhaps TRBD2 (6 bases). The CDR3 is 16 amino acids. Trimming took off 6 bases at V and 0 bases at J, with 18 bases between the two ends. The germline gives CDR1 MDHEN, CDR2 SYDVKM. The CDR3 region is CASRLAGGVRSYEQYF. The CDR3 DNA reads as TGTGCCAGCAGGCTTGCCGGGGGTGTTCGCTCCTACGAGCAGTACTTC.

The chain is built from TRBV19 and TRBJ1-2, with 9 bases aligning to TRBD1. The J segment lost 8 bases and the V segment lost 2 bases, leaving 9 bases of the junction unmatched. CDR1 LNHDA and CDR2 SQIVND come from the germline V gene (reference sequence). The CDR3 contains 15 residues. The CDR3 region is CASSIFRDREYGYTF. CDR3 in DNA: TGTGCCAGTAGTATATTCCGGGACAGGGAGTACGGCTACACCTTC.

This chain links TRBV5-4 with TRBJ2-3, with 7 bases identical to TRBD2. Trimming removed 3 bases from V and 1 base from J; junction bases left unmatched: 8. The germline V gene has CDR1 SGHNT and CDR2 YYREEE (reference sequence). The CDR3 consists of 16 residues. The CDR3 sequence: CASSWTGGQRTDTQYF. CDR3 nucleotide sequence: TGTGCCAGCAGCTGGACGGGGGGTCAGCGCACAGATACGCAGTATTTT.

The table lists this clone with a few counts. The rearrangement links TRBV7-9 to TRBJ1-1; 9 bases agree with TRBD1. The trim removed 3 bases at V and 5 bases at J, leaving 4 bases unmatched. The CDR3 is 14 residues long. Germline V CDR1 and CDR2: SEHNR, FQNEAQ (reference sequence). CDR3 coding DNA: TGTGCCAGCAGCTTCGCTGACAGGGGGACTGAAGCTTTCTTT. Translating gives CASSFADRGTEAFF.

A few counts support this clone. This chain uses TRBV5-4 with TRBJ1-4, with D unresolved. Germline V CDR1 and CDR2: SGHNT, YYREEE (reference sequence). The CDR3 sequence is 15 residues long. Trimming cost V 4 bases and J 7 bases, with 17 bases left between them. This CDR3 reads CASSKLKGDGEKLFF. CDR3 DNA sequence: TGTGCCAGCAGCAAGCTAAAGGGAGACGGTGAAAAACTGTTTTTT.

The chain uses TRBV29-1 and TRBJ1-2, with 10 bases aligning to TRBD1. Looked up from germline, CDR1 is SQVTM and CDR2 is ANQGSEA. CDR3 length equals 13 residues. The junction had 8 bases not matched to a gene; V was cut back by 5 bases and J by 8 bases. CDR3 sequence reads: CSVSDRGLLGYTF. In nucleotides, the CDR3 is TGCAGCGTTTCCGACAGGGGGCTATTGGGCTACACCTTC.

The V gene is TRBV7-9, the J gene TRBJ1-1; maybe TRBD1 (5 bases). The CDR3 extends over 14 amino acids. Trimming removed 6 bases at V and 4 bases at J, with 15 bases between. The germline V gene has CDR1 SEHNR and CDR2 FQNEAQ (reference sequence). CDR3 residues: CASRLGGGTTEAFF. DNA for the CDR3: TGTGCCAGCAGACTTGGAGGCGGGACCACTGAAGCTTTCTTT.

This chain uses TRBV24-1 with TRBJ2-2, with D maybe TRBD2 (6 bases). Trimming pared 8 bases from V and 4 bases from J, leaving 16 bases between. The CDR3 contains 15 residues. Germline CDR1 is KGHDR and CDR2 is SFDVKD. The CDR3 DNA reads as TGTGCCACCATGCCGGGGAGGACGAGCACCGGGGAGCTGTTTTTT. Its translation: CATMPGRTSTGELFF.

The chain employs TRBV5-4 and TRBJ1-1, with 7 bases identical to TRBD1. The CDR3 runs 15 residues. V gave up 3 bases and J gave up 1 base; unmatched junction bases: 6. Germline lookup yields CDR1 SGHNT and CDR2 YYREEE (reference sequence). This chain's CDR3 is CASSSNRGGNTEAFF. Here the CDR3 DNA reads TGTGCCAGCAGCTCGAACAGGGGAGGGAACACTGAAGCTTTCTTT. Supplemented by reference TRBV5-4 and TRBJ1-1, the full variable domain reads ETGVTQSPTHLIKTRGQQVTLRCSSQSGHNTVSWYQQALGQGPQFIFQYYREEENGRGNFPPRFSGLQFPNYSSELNVNALELDDSALYLCASSSNRGGNTEAFFGQGTRLTVV.

V usage is TRBV25-1 and J usage is TRBJ2-3; no reliable D call. This CDR3 region has 11 residues. Germline loops: CDR1 MGHDK, CDR2 SYGVNS. V lost 11 bases to trimming and J lost 5 bases, with 11 bases between them. CDR3 amino acids: CASRLGDTQYF. CDR3 in DNA: TGTGCCTCGAGGTTAGGAGATACGCAGTATTTT.

The gene calls are TRBV28 and TRBJ2-1; 10 bases map to TRBD2. The germline V gene encodes CDR1 MDHEN and CDR2 SYDVKM. J lost 9 bases, V lost 4 bases, and 9 bases had no gene match. The CDR3 totals 15 residues. DNA for the CDR3: TGTGCCAGCAGTTCCCCCGTAGCGGGAGGAGGTGAGCAGTTCTTC. Translated: CASSSPVAGGGEQFF.

The chain joins TRBV20-1 to TRBJ1-5; D perhaps matches TRBD1 (6 bases). The germline gives CDR1 DFQATT, CDR2 SNEGSKA (reference sequence). The CDR3 is 16 residues long. Trimming left V 3 bases short and J 5 bases short, with 20 bases between. Here the CDR3 DNA reads TGCAGTGCTAGTGATCGTCAGGGGACGATGGATCAGCCCCAGCATTTT. Translation: CSASDRQGTMDQPQHF.

The chain links TRBV14 to TRBJ1-1; a possible D gene is TRBD1 (5 bases). CDR3 size: 17 residues. The germline V gene has CDR1 SGHDN and CDR2 FVKESK. V shed 0 bases and J shed 2 bases, with 16 bases lying between them. CDR3 loop: CASSQERGTEYNTEAFF. CDR3 in DNA: TGTGCCAGCAGCCAAGAAAGGGGAACAGAGTACAACACTGAAGCTTTCTTT.

This clone was seen just once. The chain carries TRBV7-9 and TRBJ1-1; D is unclear. CDR1 is SEHNR and CDR2 is FQNEAQ in the germline V gene (reference sequence). Trimming cost V 5 bases and J 1 base, with 14 bases left between them. CDR3 length equals 15 residues. CDR3 amino acids: CASSTFPNKNTEAFF. The DNA of the CDR3 is TGTGCCAGCAGCACCTTTCCGAACAAGAACACTGAAGCTTTCTTT.

This clone was seen a few times. The chain carries TRBV2 and TRBJ2-3; TRBD2 might be the D (6 bases). V lost 9 bases, J lost 5 bases, and 15 bases lay in between. This CDR3 region has 13 residues. Looked up from germline, CDR1 is SNHLY and CDR2 is FYNNEI. The CDR3 nucleotides read TGTGCCAGACTGGTTAGGCGGGGAGATACGCAGTATTTT. Translation: CARLVRRGDTQYF.

This clone was observed a few times. The CDR3 here is CASSFGGANVLTF. As DNA, the CDR3 is TGTGCCAGCAGCTTCGGTGGGGCCAACGTCCTGACTTTC. The chain joins TRBV7-9 to TRBJ2-6; D is unresolved. Germline CDR1 and CDR2: SEHNR and FQNEAQ (reference sequence). This CDR3 comprises 13 residues. V was trimmed by 3 bases and J by 3 bases, leaving 3 bases between them. The whole variable domain, remainder taken from reference TRBV7-9 and TRBJ2-6, is DTGVSQNPRHKITKRGQNVTFRCDPISEHNRLYWYRQTLGQGPEFLTYFQNEAQLEKSRLLSDRFSAERPKGSFSTLEIQRTEQGDSAMYLCASSFGGANVLTFGAGSRLTVL.

The chain links TRBV7-2 to TRBJ2-1; the D gene is possibly TRBD1 (6 bases). Germline V CDR1 and CDR2: SGHTA, FQGNSA. The CDR3 spans 14 residues. The V end was cut by 0 bases, the J end by 9 bases, with 12 bases between. CDR3 loop: CASSLALQGFEQFF. As DNA, the CDR3 is TGTGCCAGCAGCTTAGCCCTACAGGGTTTTGAGCAGTTCTTC. Supplemented by reference TRBV7-2 and TRBJ2-1, the full variable domain reads GAGVSQSPSNKVTEKGKDVELRCDPISGHTALYWYRQSLGQGLEFLIYFQGNSAPDKSGLPSDRFSAERTGGSVSTLTIQRTQQEDSAVYLCASSLALQGFEQFFGPGTRLTVL.

The chain carries TRBV3-1 (or the pseudogene TRBV3-2) and TRBJ1-1; D perhaps matches TRBD1 (5 bases). V lost 6 bases and J 4 bases, leaving 18 bases between the germline ends. The CDR3 is 15 amino acids. The germline V gene has CDR1 LGHDT and CDR2 YNNKEL (reference sequence). CDR3 sequence reads: CASRGREVGGTEAFF. In DNA, the CDR3 is TGTGCCAGCAGAGGCAGGGAGGTTGGGGGCACTGAAGCTTTCTTT.

The gene calls are TRBV11-3 and TRBJ1-2; no reliable D call. The CDR3 contains 15 residues. CDR1 is SGHNT, CDR2 YENEEA, per germline. Trimming cost V 1 base and J 4 bases, with 13 bases left between them. CDR3: CASSLASPLPYGYTF. CDR3 DNA: TGTGCCAGCAGCTTAGCGTCTCCGCTACCCTATGGCTACACCTTC. Variable domain in full (rest from reference TRBV11-3 and TRBJ1-2): EAGVVQSPRYKIIEKKQPVAFWCNPISGHNTLYWYLQNLGQGPELLIRYENEEAVDDSQLPKDRFSAERLKGVDSTLKIQPAELGDSAVYLCASSLASPLPYGYTFGSGTRLTVV.

The chain employs TRBV30 and TRBJ1-1; a possible D gene is TRBD1 (5 bases). The length of the CDR3 is 14 residues. Germline loops: CDR1 GTSNPN, CDR2 SVGIG (reference sequence). V lost 4 bases to trimming and J lost 6 bases, with 18 bases between them. The CDR3 bases are TGTGCCTGGACCCCCTGGGAGGGGAAGGCTGAAGCTTTCTTT. Its translation is CAWTPWEGKAEAFF.

The rearrangement joins TRBV5-5 to TRBJ2-6; D gene unclear. Germline CDR1 is SGHKS and CDR2 is YYEKEE (reference sequence). V lost 4 bases, J lost 0 bases, and 8 bases lay in between. This CDR3 has 15 residues. CDR3 sequence: CASSASASGANVLTF. The CDR3 nucleotides are TGTGCCAGCAGCGCCAGCGCCTCTGGGGCCAACGTCCTGACTTTC.

The CDR3 region is CASSLGLAANTDTQYF. As DNA, the CDR3 is TGTGCCAGCAGCTTAGGGCTAGCAGCGAACACAGATACGCAGTATTTT. The rearrangement links TRBV11-3 to TRBJ2-3; possible D gene TRBD2, 5 bases. Between the trimmed V and J ends, which lost 1 base and 2 bases, there was a span of 13 bases. This CDR3 region has 16 residues. Germline V CDR1 and CDR2: SGHNT, YENEEA. Full variable domain (outside the CDR3, taken from reference TRBV11-3 and TRBJ2-3): EAGVVQSPRYKIIEKKQPVAFWCNPISGHNTLYWYLQNLGQGPELLIRYENEEAVDDSQLPKDRFSAERLKGVDSTLKIQPAELGDSAVYLCASSLGLAANTDTQYFGPGTRLTVL.